This T cell receptor (beta chain) was documented in a study of blood T cell repertoires in COVID-19. Study details: The samples span acute and convalescent COVID-19 from the United States, Italy and Spain. Nucleic acid was either cDNA or gDNA, and it came from T cells, B-cell-depleted T cells, or PBMCs.

Original processing notes: Nucleated cell counts were estimated from reference gene primer amplification. TCRdb's table, derived via immunoSEQ multiplex PCR, lists solely in-frame clones and lacks some. V and J calls and clone size follow that table, whereas D and trimming were derived from the DNA. The sample has 150,000 to 200,000 clones, over 70% seen once; the top ten hold roughly 9%. This clone has just a few counts. The sample was peripheral blood. The receptor was derived from a woman of 80 years or more with active or convalescent COVID-19.

The CDR3 loop is CAFARSRYEQYF. For the CDR3, the DNA is TGTGCCTTTGCACGGTCCCGCTACGAGCAGTACTTC. This chain uses TRBV30 with TRBJ2-7; no clear D gene. The CDR3 runs 12 residues. The germline CDR1 and CDR2 sequences are GTSNPN and SVGIG (reference sequence). Trimming pared 7 bases from V and 3 bases from J, leaving 13 bases between. The full variable domain, in which reference TRBV30 and TRBJ2-7 provide the parts outside the CDR3, is SQTIHQWPATLVQPVGSPLSLECTVEGTSNPNLYWYRQAAGRGLQLLFYSVGIGQISSEVPQNLSASRPQDRQFILSSKKLLLSDSGFYLCAFARSRYEQYFGPGTRLTVT.